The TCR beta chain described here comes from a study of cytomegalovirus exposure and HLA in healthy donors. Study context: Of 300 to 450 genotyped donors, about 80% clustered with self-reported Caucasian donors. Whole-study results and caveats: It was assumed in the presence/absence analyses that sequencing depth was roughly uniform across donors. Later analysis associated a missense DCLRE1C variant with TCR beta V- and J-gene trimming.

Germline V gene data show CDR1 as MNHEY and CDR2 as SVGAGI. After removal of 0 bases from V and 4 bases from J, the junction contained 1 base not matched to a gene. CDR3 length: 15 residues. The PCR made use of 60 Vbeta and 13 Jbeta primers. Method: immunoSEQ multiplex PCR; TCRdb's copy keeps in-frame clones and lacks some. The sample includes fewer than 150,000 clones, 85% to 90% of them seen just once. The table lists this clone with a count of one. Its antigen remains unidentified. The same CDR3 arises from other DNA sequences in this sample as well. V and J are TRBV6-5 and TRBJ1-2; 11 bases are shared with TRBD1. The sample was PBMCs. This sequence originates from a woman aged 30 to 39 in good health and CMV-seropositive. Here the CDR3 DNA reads TGTGCCAGCAGTTACTCCGGGACAGGGGGCTATGGCTACACCTTC. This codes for CASSYSGTGGYGYTF.